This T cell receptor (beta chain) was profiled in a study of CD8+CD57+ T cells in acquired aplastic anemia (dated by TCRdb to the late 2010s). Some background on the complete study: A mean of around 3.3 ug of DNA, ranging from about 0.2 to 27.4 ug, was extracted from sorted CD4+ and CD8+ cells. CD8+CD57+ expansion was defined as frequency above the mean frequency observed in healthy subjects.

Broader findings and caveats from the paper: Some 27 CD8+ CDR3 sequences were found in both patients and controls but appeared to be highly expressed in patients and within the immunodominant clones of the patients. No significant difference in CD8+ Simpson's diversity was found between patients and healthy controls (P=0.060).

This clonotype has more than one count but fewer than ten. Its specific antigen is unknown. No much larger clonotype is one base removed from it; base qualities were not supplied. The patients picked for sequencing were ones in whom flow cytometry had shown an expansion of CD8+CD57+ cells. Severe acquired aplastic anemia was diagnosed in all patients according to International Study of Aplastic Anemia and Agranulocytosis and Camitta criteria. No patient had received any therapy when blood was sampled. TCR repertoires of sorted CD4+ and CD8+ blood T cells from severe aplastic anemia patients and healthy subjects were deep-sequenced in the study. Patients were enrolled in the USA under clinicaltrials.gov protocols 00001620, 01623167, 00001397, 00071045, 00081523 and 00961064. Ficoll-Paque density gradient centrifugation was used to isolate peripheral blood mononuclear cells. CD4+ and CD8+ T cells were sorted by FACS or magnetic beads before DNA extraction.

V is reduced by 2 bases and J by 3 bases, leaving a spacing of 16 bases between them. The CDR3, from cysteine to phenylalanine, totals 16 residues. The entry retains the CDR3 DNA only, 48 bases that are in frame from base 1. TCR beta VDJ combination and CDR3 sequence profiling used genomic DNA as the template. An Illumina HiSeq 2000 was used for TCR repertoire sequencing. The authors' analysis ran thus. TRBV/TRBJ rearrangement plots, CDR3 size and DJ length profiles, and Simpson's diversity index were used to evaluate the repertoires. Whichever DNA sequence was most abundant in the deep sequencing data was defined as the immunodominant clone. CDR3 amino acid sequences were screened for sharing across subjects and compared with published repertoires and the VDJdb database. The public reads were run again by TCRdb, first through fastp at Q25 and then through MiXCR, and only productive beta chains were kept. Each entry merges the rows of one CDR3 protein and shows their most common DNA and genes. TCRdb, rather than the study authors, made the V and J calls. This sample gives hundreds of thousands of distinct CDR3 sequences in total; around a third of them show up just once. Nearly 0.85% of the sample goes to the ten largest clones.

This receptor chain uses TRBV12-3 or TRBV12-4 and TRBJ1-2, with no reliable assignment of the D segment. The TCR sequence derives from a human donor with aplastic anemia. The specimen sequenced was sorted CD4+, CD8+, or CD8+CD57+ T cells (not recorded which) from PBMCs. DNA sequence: TGTGCCAGCAGTTTATCGATCGGCGGTCCCTACTATGGCTACACCTTC. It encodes CASSLSIGGPYYGYTF.